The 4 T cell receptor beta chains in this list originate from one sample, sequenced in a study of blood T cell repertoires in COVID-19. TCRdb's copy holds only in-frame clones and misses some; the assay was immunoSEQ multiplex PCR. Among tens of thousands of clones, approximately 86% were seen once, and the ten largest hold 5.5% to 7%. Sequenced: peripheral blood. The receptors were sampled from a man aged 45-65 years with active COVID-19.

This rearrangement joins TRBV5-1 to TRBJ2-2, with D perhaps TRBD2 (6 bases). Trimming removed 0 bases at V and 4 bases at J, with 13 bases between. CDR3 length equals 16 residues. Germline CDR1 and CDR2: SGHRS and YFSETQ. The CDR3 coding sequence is TGCGCCAGCAGCTTGGACGGGAGACCGAGCACCGGGGAGCTGTTTTTT. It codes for CASSLDGRPSTGELFF.

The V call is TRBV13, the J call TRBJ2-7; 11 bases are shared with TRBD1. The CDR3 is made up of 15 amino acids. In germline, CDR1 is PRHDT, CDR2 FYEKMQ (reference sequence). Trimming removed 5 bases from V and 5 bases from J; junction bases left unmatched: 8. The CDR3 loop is CASSADRGRLNEQYF. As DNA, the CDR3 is TGTGCCAGCAGCGCGGACAGGGGGCGCTTAAACGAGCAGTACTTC. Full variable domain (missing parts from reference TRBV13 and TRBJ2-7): AAGVIQSPRHLIKEKRETATLKCYPIPRHDTVYWYQQGPGQDPQFLISFYEKMQSDKGSIPDRFSAQQFSDYHSELNMSSLELGDSALYFCASSADRGRLNEQYFGPGTRLTVT.

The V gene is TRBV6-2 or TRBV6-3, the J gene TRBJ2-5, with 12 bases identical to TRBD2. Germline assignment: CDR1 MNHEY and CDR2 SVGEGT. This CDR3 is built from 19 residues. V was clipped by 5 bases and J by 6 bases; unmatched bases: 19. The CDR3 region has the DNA TGTGCCAGCAGTCCCTTATACACTAGCGGGGGGCCTGTCGTGAAGACCCAGTACTTC. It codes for CASSPLYTSGGPVVKTQYF.

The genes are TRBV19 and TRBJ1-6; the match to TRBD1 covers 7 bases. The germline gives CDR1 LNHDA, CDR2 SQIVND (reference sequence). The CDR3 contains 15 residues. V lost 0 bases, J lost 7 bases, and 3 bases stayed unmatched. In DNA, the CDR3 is TGTGCCAGTAGTATAGACAGGGGGATCAATTCACCCCTCCACTTT. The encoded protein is CASSIDRGINSPLHF. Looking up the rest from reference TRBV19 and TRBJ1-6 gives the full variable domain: DGGITQSPKYLFRKEGQNVTLSCEQNLNHDAMYWYRQDPGQGLRLIYYSQIVNDFQKGDIAEGYSVSREKKESFPLTVTSAQKNPTAFYLCASSIDRGINSPLHFGNGTRLTVT.